In its sample, the clone carrying this T cell receptor (beta chain) was seen many times. Antigen unknown. This entry comes from a study of tumor and adjacent non-tumor tissue in lung cancer. Overall study context: There were around eleven adenocarcinoma, a couple of squamous cell carcinoma and 1 small cell lung cancer cases. Study-level results: Shorter survival was associated with higher TCR diversity in tumors. Compared with tumor, normal lung showed significantly lower TCR diversity. Top 100 clones took a larger repertoire share in normal lung.

Germline CDR1 and CDR2: KGHDR and SFDVKD. Trimming at V came to 0 bases and at J to 7 bases, leaving 1 base not matched to a gene. The CDR3 runs 16 residues. TCRbeta libraries were built with three rounds of nested PCR, modified from ARM-PCR. MiXCR was run by TCRdb on the multiplex PCR reads, yielding one entry per CDR3 protein. The data hold about 80,000 distinct CDR3 sequences, with roughly 80% observed a single time. The template was RNA from unsorted bulk tissue. The chain has TRBV24-1 and TRBJ2-1; TRBD2 agrees at 14 bases. The sample was lung tumor tissue. The TCR sequence derives from a woman aged 50 to 60 with non-small cell lung cancer. This CDR3 is CATSDLGLAGGNEQFF. The CDR3 coding sequence is TGTGCCACCAGTGATTTGGGACTAGCGGGAGGTAATGAGCAGTTCTTC.